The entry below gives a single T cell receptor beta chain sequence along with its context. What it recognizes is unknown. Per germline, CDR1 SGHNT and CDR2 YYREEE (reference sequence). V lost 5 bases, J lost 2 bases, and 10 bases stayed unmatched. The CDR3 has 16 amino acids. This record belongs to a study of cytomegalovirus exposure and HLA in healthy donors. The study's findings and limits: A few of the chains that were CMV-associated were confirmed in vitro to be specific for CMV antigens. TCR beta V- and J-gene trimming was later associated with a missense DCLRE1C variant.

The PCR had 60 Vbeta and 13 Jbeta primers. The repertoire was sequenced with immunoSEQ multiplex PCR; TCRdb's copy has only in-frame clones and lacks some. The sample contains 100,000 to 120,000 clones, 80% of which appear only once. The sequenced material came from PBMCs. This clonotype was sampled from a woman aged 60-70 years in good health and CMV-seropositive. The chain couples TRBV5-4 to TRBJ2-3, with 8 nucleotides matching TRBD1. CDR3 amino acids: CASRTGQGPNTDTQYF. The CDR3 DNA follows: TGTGCCAGCAGAACAGGACAGGGCCCTAACACAGATACGCAGTATTTT.